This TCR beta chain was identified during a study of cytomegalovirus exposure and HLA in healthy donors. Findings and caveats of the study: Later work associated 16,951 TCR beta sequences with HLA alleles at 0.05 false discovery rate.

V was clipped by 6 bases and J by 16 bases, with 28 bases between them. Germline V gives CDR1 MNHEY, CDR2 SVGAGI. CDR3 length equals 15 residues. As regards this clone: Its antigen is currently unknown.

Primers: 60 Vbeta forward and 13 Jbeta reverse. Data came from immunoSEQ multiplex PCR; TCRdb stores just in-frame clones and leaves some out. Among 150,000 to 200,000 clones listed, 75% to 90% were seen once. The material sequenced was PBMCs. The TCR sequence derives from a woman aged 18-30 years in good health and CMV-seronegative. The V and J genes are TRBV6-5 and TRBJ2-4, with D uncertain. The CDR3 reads CASSTAPGFQNIRYF. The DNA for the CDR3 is TGTGCCAGCAGCACGGCTCCAGGCTTCCAAAACATTCGATACTTC.